This TCR beta chain was recovered during a study of blood T cell repertoires in COVID-19. Turning to the study itself: Collection of acute and convalescent COVID-19 samples took place in the United States, Italy and Spain. Nucleic acid was either cDNA or gDNA, and it came from T cells, B-cell-depleted T cells, or PBMCs.

CDR3 length: 14 amino acids. V was trimmed by 1 base and J by 1 base, leaving 8 bases between them. Germline loops: CDR1 KGHSH, CDR2 LQKENI. Per the original methods: Amplification from reference gene primers served as the basis for estimated nucleated cell counts. This table comes from immunoSEQ multiplex PCR, and its TCRdb copy is limited to in-frame clones, with some not included. V and J calls plus clone size are reproduced from that table; the DNA served to infer D and trimming. In the table there are approximately 180,000 clones, approximately 79% of which are singletons. This receptor was identified in a woman aged 70-85 years with acute or convalescent COVID-19. Material: peripheral blood. The chain is built from TRBV18 and TRBJ2-7, with D perhaps matching TRBD2 (6 bases). The CDR3 DNA reads as TGTGCCAGCTCACCACAGGAGGGGTCCTACGAGCAGTACTTC. Its translation is CASSPQEGSYEQYF.